This T cell receptor beta chain was sequenced in a study of Ad26.COV2.S vaccination and SARS-CoV-2 variants. Study outcomes and limitations: Placebo recipients trailed vaccine recipients in spike-specific TCR breadth. Non-spike TCR breadth did not differ much between vaccine and placebo recipients. Marked by substantial breadth, spike-specific CD8+ and CD4+ T cell responses were reportedly seen after vaccination. TCR breadth and depth estimates may have understated total T cell responses.

Clones were sequenced by immunoSEQ multiplex PCR, and TCRdb holds only the in-frame ones, with some missing. The sample consists of some 350,000 clones, about 91% of them appearing once. On this clone: Antigen: not known.

This CDR3 is 14 amino acids long. CDR1 and CDR2 (germline): SGHNT, YYREEE (reference sequence). V was cut by 0 bases and J by 6 bases, with 9 bases left in between. This chain links TRBV5-4 with TRBJ2-2; D is uncertain. This TCR came from a human donor who had recovered from COVID-19. Material: peripheral blood, obtained after recovery from COVID-19. CDR3 in amino acids: CASSLGSFSGELFF. CDR3 in DNA: TGTGCCAGCAGCTTGGGGTCCTTCTCCGGGGAGCTGTTTTTT.